A few counts support the clone carrying this T cell receptor beta chain. This entry is derived from a study of identical twins. Template switching created a universal primer site, and the cDNA included unique molecular identifiers. MiXCR, run by TCRdb on the 5' RACE reads, gives a single entry per CDR3 protein. The table has about 520,000 distinct CDR3 sequences, around 20% seen once. The V end was cut by 1 base, the J end by 5 bases, with 10 bases between. CDR3 length equals 13 residues. CDR1 SGHRS and CDR2 YFSETQ come from the germline V gene. These records were also assigned to another study, of T cells expressing NK-cell markers. That source notes: Seven sequenced donors out of eight were HCMV-seropositive, one seronegative.

This rearrangement joins TRBV5-1 to TRBJ2-7, with D hard to call. This clonotype was sampled from a woman younger than 35 in good health. The sample taken for sequencing was CD4+ T cells sorted from blood. This chain's CDR3 is CASSLSQRNEQYF. The CDR3 region has the DNA TGCGCCAGCAGCTTGTCTCAGAGAAACGAGCAGTACTTC.